This T cell receptor (beta chain) was found in a study of T cells in Graves' hyperthyroidism and ophthalmopathy. RNA transcripts were the template for amplifying TCR beta CDR3 regions. First-round RT-PCR with HTBI primers amplified the TCR CDR3 region. TCRdb reanalysed the multiplex PCR reads using MiXCR and keeps one entry per CDR3 protein. In the table there are roughly 300,000 distinct CDR3 sequences, 11% to 15% of which are singletons. The J segment lost 4 bases and the V segment lost 5 bases, leaving 9 bases of the junction unmatched. The CDR3 sequence is 16 residues long. The V gene's germline CDR1 is DFQATT and CDR2 SNEGSKA (reference sequence).

This receptor was obtained from a woman in her 30s with Graves' hyperthyroidism. Sequenced input: blood. The chain uses TRBV20-1 and TRBJ2-1; 12 nucleotides line up with TRBD2. Written as DNA, the CDR3 is TGCAGTGCTGTACGTTTTCTAGCGGGAGGGTACAATGAGCAGTTCTTC. Protein: CSAVRFLAGGYNEQFF.